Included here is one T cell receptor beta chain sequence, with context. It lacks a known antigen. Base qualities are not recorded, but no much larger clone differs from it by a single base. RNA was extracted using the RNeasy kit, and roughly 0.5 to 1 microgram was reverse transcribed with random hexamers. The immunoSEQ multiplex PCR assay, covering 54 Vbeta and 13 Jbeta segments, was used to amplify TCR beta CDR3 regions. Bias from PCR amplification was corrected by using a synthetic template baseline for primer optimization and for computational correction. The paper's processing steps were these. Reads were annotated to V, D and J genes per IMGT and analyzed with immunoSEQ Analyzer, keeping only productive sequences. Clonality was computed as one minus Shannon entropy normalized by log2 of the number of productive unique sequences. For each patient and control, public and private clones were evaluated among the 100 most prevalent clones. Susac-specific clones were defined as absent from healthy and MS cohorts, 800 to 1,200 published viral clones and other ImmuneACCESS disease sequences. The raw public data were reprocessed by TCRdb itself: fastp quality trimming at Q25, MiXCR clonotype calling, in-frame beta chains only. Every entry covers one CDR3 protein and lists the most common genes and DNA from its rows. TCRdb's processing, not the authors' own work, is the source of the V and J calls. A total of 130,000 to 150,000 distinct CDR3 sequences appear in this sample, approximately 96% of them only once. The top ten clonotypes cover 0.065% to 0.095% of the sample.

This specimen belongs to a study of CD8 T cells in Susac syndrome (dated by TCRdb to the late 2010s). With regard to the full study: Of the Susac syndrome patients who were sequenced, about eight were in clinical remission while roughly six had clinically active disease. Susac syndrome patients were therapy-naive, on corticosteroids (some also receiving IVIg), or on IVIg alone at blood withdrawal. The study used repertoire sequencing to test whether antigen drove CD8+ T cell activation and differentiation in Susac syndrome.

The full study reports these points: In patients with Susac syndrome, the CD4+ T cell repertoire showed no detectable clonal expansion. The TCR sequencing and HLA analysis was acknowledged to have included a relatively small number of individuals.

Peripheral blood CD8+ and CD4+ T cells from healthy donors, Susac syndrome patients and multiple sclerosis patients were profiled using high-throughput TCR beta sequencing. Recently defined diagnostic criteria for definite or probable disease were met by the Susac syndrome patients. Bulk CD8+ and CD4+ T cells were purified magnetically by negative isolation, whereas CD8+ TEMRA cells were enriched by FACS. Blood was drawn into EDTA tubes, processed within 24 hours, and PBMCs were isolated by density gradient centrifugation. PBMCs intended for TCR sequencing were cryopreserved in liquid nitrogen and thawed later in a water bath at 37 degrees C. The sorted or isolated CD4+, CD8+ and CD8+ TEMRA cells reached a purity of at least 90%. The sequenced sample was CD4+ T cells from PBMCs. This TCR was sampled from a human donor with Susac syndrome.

The nucleotides are TGCAGCGTCACGAAACTAGTTTGGGAGACCCAGTACTTC. It encodes CSVTKLVWETQYF. The chain couples TRBV29-1 to TRBJ2-5; TRBD2 is a weak D gene call, 5 bases matching. CDR1 is given as SQVTM and CDR2 as ANQGSEA, both from the germline V gene. The CDR3, cysteine through phenylalanine, is 13 amino acids long. Just the 39-base CDR3 DNA is kept, in frame starting at base 1. The junction shows trimming of 6 bases on V and 5 bases on J, plus 16 bases between the germline ends.